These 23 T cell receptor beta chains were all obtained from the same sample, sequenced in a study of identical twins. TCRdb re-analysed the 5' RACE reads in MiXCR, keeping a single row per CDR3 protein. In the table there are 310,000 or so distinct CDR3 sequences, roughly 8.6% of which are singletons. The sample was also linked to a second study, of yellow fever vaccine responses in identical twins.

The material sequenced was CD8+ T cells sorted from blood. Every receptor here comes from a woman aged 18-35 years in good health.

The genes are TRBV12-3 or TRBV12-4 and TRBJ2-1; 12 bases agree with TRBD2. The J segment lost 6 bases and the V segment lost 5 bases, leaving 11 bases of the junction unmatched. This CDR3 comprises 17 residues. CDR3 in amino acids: CASSITLAGGSANEQFF. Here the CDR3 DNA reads TGTGCCAGCAGTATTACACTAGCGGGGGGCAGCGCCAATGAGCAGTTCTTC.

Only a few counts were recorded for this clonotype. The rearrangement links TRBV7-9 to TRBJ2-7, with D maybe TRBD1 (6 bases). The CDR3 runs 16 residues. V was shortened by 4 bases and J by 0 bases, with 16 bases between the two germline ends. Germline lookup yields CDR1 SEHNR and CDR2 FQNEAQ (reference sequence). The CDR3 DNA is TGTGCCAGCAGCTCCCTTTCTGGACAGAGCTCCTACGAGCAGTACTTC. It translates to CASSSLSGQSSYEQYF.

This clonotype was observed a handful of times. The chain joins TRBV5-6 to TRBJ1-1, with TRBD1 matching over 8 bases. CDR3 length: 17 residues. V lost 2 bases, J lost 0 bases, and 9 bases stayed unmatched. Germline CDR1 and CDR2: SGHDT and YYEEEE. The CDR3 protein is CASSLGQGELMNTEAFF. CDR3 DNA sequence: TGTGCCAGCAGCTTAGGACAGGGCGAACTCATGAACACTGAAGCTTTCTTT. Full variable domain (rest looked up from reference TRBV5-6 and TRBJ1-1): DAGVTQSPTHLIKTRGQQVTLRCSPKSGHDTVSWYQQALGQGPQFIFQYYEEEERQRGNFPDRFSGHQFPNYSSELNVNALLLGDSALYLCASSLGQGELMNTEAFFGQGTRLTVV.

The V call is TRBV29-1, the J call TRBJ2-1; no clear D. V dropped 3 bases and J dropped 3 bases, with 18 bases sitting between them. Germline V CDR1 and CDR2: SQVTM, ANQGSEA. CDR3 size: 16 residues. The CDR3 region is CSVDGLVGFIYNEQFF. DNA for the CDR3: TGCAGCGTTGATGGATTAGTGGGCTTCATCTACAATGAGCAGTTCTTC.

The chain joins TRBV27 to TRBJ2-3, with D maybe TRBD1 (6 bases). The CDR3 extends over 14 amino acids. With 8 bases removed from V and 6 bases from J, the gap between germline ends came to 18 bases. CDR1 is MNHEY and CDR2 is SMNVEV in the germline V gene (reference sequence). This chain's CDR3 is CASVSLGGRDTQYF. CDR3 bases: TGTGCCAGCGTGAGTCTAGGGGGACGGGATACGCAGTATTTT.

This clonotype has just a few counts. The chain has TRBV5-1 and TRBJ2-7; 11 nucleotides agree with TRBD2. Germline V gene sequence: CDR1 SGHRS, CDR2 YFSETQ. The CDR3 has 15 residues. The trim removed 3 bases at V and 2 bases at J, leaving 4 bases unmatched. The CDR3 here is CASSSTSGGPYEQYF. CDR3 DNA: TGCGCCAGCAGCTCCACTAGCGGGGGCCCCTACGAGCAGTACTTC.

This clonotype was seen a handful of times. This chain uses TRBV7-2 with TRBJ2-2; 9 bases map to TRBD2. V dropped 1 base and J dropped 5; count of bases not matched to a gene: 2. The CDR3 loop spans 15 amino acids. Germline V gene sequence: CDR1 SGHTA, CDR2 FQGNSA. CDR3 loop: CASSLVTSGTGELFF. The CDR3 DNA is TGTGCCAGCAGCTTAGTGACTAGCGGTACCGGGGAGCTGTTTTTT.

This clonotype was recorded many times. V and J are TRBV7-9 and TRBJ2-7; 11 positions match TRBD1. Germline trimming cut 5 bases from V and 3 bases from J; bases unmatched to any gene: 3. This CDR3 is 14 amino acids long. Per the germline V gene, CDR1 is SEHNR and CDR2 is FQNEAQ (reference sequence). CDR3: CASSGGTGGYEQYF. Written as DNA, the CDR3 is TGTGCCAGCAGCGGAGGGACAGGGGGCTACGAGCAGTACTTC.

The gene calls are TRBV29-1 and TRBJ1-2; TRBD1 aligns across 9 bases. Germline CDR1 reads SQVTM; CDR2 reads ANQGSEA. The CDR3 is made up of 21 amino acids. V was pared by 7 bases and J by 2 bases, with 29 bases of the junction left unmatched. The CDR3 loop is CSADPYPGQGPGWFANYGYTF. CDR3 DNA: TGCAGCGCCGATCCCTACCCGGGACAGGGTCCAGGGTGGTTCGCGAACTATGGCTACACCTTC.

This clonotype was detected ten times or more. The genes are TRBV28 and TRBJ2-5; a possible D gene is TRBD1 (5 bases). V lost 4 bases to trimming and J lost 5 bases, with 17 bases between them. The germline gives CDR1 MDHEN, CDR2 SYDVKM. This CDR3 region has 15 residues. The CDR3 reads CASSYRQSLGETQYF. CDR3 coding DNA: TGTGCCAGCAGTTATCGACAGTCGCTGGGGGAGACCCAGTACTTC.

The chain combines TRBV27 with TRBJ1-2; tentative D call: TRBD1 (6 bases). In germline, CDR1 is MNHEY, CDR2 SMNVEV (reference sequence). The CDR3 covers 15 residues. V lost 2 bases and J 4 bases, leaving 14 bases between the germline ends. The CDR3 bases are TGTGCCAGCAGTTTAAGGGGGGCAGGACTCTATGGCTACACCTTC. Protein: CASSLRGAGLYGYTF.

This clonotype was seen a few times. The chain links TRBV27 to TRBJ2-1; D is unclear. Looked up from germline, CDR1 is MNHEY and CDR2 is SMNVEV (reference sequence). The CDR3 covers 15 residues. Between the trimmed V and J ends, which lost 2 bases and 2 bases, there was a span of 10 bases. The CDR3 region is CASSLPPGPYNEQFF. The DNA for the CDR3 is TGTGCCAGCAGTTTACCCCCAGGACCCTACAATGAGCAGTTCTTC.

CDR3 bases: TGTGCCAGCAGCTTAGTAGGGACATCTAGCACAGATACGCAGTATTTT. As protein: CASSLVGTSSTDTQYF. The chain combines TRBV7-9 with TRBJ2-3, with D perhaps TRBD1 (6 bases). The CDR3 loop spans 16 amino acids. Germline CDR1 SEHNR, CDR2 FQNEAQ (reference sequence). Trimming left V 1 base short and J 0 bases short, with 11 bases between.

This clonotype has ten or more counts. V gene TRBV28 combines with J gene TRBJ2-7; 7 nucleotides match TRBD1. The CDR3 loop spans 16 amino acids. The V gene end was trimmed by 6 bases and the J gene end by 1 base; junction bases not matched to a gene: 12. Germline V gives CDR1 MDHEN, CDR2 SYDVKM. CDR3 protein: CASRIRQGVSSYEQYF. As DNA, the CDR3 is TGTGCCAGCAGGATTCGACAGGGTGTGAGTTCCTACGAGCAGTACTTC.

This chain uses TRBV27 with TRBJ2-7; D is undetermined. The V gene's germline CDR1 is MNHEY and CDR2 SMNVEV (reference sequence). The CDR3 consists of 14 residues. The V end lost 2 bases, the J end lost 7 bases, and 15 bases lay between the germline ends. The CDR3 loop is CASSLAASFGEQYF. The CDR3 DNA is TGTGCCAGCAGTTTAGCGGCCAGTTTTGGTGAGCAGTACTTC.

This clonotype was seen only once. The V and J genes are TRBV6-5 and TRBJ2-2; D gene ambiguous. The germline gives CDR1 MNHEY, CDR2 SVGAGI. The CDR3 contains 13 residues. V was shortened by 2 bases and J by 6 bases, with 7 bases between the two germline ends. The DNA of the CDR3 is TGTGCCAGCAGTTACAATGTTGCCGGGGAGCTGTTTTTT. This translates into CASSYNVAGELFF.

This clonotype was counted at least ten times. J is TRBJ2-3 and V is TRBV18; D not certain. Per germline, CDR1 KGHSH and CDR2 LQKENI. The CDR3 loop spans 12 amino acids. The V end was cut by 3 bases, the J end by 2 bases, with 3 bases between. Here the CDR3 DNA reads TGTGCCAGCTCACCCCACACAGATACGCAGTATTTT. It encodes CASSPHTDTQYF.

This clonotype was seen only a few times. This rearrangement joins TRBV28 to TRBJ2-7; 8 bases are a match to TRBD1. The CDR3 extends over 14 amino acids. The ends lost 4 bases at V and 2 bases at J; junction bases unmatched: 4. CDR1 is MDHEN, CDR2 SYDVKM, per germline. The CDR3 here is CASSSQDRAYEQYF. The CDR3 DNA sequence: TGTGCCAGCAGTTCACAGGACAGGGCCTACGAGCAGTACTTC.

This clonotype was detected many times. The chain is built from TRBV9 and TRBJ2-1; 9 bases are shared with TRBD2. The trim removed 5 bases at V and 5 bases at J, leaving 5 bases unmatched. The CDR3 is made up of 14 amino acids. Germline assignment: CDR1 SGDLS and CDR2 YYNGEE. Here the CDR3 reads CASRAGGGDNEQFF. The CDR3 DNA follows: TGTGCCAGCAGAGCGGGGGGCGGGGACAATGAGCAGTTCTTC.

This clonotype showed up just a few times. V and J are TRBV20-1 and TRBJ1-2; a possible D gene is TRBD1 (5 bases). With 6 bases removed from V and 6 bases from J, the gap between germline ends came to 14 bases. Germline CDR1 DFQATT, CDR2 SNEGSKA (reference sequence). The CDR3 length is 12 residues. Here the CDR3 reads CSAGRGPNGYTF. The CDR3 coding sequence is TGCAGTGCCGGTAGGGGCCCGAATGGCTACACCTTC.

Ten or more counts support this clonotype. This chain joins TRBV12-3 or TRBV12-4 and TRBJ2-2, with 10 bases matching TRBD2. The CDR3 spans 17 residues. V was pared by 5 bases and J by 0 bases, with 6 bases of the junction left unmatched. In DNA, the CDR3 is TGTGCCAGCAGTCCTATTACTAGCGGGGCGAACACCGGGGAGCTGTTTTTT. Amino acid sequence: CASSPITSGANTGELFF.

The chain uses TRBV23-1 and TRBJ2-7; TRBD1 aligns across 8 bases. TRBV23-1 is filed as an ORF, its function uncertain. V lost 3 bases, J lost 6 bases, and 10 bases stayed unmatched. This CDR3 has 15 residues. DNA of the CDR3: TGCGCCAGCAGTCAGACGCGGCAGGGGGCGTGCGAGCAGTACTTC. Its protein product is CASSQTRQGACEQYF.

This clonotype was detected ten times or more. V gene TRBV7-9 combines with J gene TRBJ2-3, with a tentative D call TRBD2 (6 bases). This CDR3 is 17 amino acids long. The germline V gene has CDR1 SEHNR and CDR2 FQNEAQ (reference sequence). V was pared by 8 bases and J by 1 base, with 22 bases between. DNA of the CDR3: TGTGCCAGCGACTCTTTTCCCCGGGACTTCCGCACAGATACGCAGTATTTT. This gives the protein CASDSFPRDFRTDTQYF.